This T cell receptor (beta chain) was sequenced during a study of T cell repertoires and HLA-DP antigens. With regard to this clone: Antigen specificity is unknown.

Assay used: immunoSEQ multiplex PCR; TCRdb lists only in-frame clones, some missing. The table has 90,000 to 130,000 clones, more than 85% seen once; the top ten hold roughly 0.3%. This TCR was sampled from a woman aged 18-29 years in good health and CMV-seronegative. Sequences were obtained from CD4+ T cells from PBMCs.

DNA for the CDR3: TGTGCCAGCTCACGCACCGCGGGACAGGCGGAGACCCAGTACTTC. As protein: CASSRTAGQAETQYF. J is TRBJ2-5 and V is TRBV18; 8 nucleotides line up with TRBD1. The CDR3 loop spans 15 amino acids. Germline loops: CDR1 KGHSH, CDR2 LQKENI. V was pared by 4 bases and J by 5 bases, with 9 bases of the junction left unmatched.